This T cell receptor beta chain came from a study of blood T cell repertoires in COVID-19. Study-level information: The analysed material was cDNA or gDNA that came from T cells, B-cell-depleted T cells, or PBMCs.

TCRdb's table, derived via immunoSEQ multiplex PCR, lists solely in-frame clones and lacks some. This table holds about 130,000 clones, approximately 80% found once. Material: peripheral blood. The TCR sequence derives from a human donor in a cohort sampled during active COVID-19.

CDR3 DNA sequence: TGTGCCAGCAGTTACAGGGGGGGAAGAGAGACCCAGTACTTC. Translated: CASSYRGGRETQYF. The chain employs TRBV6-2 or TRBV6-3 and TRBJ2-5, with a possible D match to TRBD2 (7 bases). V was pared by 2 bases and J by 4 bases, with 11 bases between. The CDR3 is 14 residues long. From germline, CDR1 is MNHEY and CDR2 SVGEGT.